This T cell receptor (beta chain) was recovered during a study of blood T cells in healthy people across ages. Germline V gene sequence: CDR1 SQVTM, CDR2 ANQGSEA. V was cut by 7 bases and J by 4 bases, with 14 bases left in between. The CDR3 is made up of 13 amino acids. Alongside a J-beta primer mix, a sample-barcoded 5' primer served in a second PCR lasting about 6 to 11 cycles. MiXCR was run by TCRdb on the 5' RACE reads, yielding one entry per CDR3 protein. In the table there are more than 450,000 distinct CDR3 sequences, about 26% of which are singletons. These data also featured in a second study, about T cells of mothers and their children. This second study notes: For cDNA synthesis, the complete extracted RNA was used (roughly 1.5 ug per 15 ul). Persistent microchimeric T cell clones were sought, and none were detected.

This rearrangement joins TRBV29-1 to TRBJ1-3, with D uncertain. The sample was blood. This sequence was found in a boy between 2 and 10 years old in good health. The CDR3 DNA sequence: TGCAGCGCTCTGGGCAGAATAGGAAACACCATATATTTT. This encodes CSALGRIGNTIYF.